This T cell receptor beta chain appears in the sequencing data of a study of monozygotic twins with inflammatory bowel disease. Study-wide results and caveats: It was not supported that a single strong signal or clonotype was associated with IBD. IBD patients carried less diverse TCRbeta repertoires (inverse Simpson) than healthy co-twins. Discrimination among different T cell subtypes was not achievable. Researchers report that IBD patients shared fewer clonotypes with others than healthy twins, especially amid disease activity.

Details on this clonotype: Its antigen is not identified.

Germline assignment: CDR1 DFQATT and CDR2 SNEGSKA (reference sequence). This CDR3 has 12 amino acids. With the 5' RACE reads reprocessed, TCRdb shows one record per CDR3 protein and no DNA. Recorded for this sample: some 130,000 distinct CDR3 sequences. Source material: blood. J is TRBJ2-5 and V is TRBV20-1; the D call of TRBD1 rests on TCRdb alone, since no DNA is present to check it. The receptor comes from a human donor with ulcerative colitis or Crohn's disease, or a healthy co-twin of an affected twin (not recorded which). The CDR3 is CSANRVWETQYF.